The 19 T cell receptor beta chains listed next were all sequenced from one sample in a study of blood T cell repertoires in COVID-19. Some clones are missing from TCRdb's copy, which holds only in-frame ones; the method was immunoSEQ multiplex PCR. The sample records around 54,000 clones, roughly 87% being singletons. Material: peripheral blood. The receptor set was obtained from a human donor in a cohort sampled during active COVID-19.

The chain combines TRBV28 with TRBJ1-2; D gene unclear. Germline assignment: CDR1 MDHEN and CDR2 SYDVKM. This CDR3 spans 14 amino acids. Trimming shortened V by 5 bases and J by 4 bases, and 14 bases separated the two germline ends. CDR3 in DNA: TGTGCCAGCAGTCCCCGGCGAAGCGGCTATGGCTACACCTTC. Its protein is CASSPRRSGYGYTF.

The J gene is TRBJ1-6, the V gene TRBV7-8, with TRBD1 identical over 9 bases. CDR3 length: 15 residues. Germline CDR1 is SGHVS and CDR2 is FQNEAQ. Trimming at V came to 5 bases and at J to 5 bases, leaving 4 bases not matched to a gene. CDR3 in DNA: TGTGCCAGCAGCCCAGGGGACAGGGATAATTCACCCCTCCACTTT. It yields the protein CASSPGDRDNSPLHF.

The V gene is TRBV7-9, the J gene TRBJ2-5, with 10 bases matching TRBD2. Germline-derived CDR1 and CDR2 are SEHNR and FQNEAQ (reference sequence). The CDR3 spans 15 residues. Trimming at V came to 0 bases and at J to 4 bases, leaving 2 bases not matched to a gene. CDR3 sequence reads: CASSLASGRGETQYF. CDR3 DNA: TGTGCCAGCAGCTTAGCCAGCGGGAGGGGAGAGACCCAGTACTTC.

The CDR3 is CASKNRQGYADTQYF. CDR3 nucleotide sequence: TGTGCCAGCAAAAACCGACAGGGGTACGCAGATACGCAGTATTTT. The chain uses TRBV6-5 and TRBJ2-3, with 8 bases aligning to TRBD1. The V gene end was trimmed by 7 bases and the J gene end by 4 bases; junction bases not matched to a gene: 10. The CDR3 contains 15 residues. In germline, CDR1 is MNHEY, CDR2 SVGAGI.

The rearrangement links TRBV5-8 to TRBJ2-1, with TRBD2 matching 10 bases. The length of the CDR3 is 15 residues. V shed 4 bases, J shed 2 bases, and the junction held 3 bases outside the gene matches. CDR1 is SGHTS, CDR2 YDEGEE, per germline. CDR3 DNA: TGTGCCAGCAGCCCACTAGCGGGGACCTACAATGAGCAGTTCTTC. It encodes CASSPLAGTYNEQFF. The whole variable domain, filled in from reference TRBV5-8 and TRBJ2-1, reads EAGVTQSPTHLIKTRGQQATLRCSPISGHTSVYWYQQALGLGLQFLLWYDEGEERNRGNFPPRFSGRQFPNYSSELNVNALELEDSALYLCASSPLAGTYNEQFFGPGTRLTVL.

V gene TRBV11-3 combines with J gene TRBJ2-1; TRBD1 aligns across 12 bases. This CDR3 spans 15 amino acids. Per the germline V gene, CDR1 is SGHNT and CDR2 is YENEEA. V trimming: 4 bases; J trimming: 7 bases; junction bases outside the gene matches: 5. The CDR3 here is CASSSRDRGLNEQFF. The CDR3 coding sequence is TGTGCCAGCAGCTCCCGGGACAGGGGGCTAAATGAGCAGTTCTTC.

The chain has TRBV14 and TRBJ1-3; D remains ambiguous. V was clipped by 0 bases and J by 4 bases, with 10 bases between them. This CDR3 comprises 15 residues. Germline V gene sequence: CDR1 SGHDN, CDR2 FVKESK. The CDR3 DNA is TGTGCCAGCAGCCAAGATCACAGCGGGGGAAACACCATATATTTT. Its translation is CASSQDHSGGNTIYF. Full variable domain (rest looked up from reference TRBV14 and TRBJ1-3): EAGVTQFPSHSVIEKGQTVTLRCDPISGHDNLYWYRRVMGKEIKFLLHFVKESKQDESGMPNNRFLAERTGGTYSTLKVQPAELEDSGVYFCASSQDHSGGNTIYFGEGSWLTVV.

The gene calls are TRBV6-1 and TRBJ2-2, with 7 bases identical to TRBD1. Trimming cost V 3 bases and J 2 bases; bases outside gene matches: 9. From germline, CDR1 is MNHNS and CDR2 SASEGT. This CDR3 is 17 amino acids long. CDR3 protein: CASSDRRQGINTGELFF. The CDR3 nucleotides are TGTGCCAGCAGTGACCGTAGACAGGGAATAAACACCGGGGAGCTGTTTTTT.

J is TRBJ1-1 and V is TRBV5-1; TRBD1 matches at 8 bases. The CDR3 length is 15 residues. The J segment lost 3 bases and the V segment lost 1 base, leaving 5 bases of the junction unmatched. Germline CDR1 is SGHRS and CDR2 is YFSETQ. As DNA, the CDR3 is TGCGCCAGCAGCTTGCGGACAGGGCGGGACACTGAAGCTTTCTTT. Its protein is CASSLRTGRDTEAFF. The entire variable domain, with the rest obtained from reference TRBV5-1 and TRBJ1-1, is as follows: KAGVTQTPRYLIKTRGQQVTLSCSPISGHRSVSWYQQTPGQGLQFLFEYFSETQRNKGNFPGRFSGRQFSNSRSEMNVSTLELGDSALYLCASSLRTGRDTEAFFGQGTRLTVV.

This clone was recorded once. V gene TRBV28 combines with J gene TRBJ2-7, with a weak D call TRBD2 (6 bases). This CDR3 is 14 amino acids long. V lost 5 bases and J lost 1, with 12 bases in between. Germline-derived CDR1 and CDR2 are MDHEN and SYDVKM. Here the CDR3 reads CASSRAGPSYEQYF. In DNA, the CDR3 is TGTGCCAGCAGTCGAGCGGGCCCATCCTACGAGCAGTACTTC.

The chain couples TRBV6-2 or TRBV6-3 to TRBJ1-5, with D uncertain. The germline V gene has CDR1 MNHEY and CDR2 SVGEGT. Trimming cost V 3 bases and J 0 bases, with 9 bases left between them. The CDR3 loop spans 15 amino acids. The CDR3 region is CASSYRPDSNQPQHF. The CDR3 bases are TGTGCCAGCAGTTATCGCCCAGATAGCAATCAGCCCCAGCATTTT.

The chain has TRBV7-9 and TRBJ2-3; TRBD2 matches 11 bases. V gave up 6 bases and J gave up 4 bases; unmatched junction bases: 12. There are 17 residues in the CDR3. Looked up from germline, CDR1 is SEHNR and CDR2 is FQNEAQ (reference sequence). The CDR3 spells CASRVWASGRSSDTQYF. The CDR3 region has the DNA TGTGCCAGCAGAGTATGGGCTAGCGGGAGGAGTTCAGATACGCAGTATTTT.

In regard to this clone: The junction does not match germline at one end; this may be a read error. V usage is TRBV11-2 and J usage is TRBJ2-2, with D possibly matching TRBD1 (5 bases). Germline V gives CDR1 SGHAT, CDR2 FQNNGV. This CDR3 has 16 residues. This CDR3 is CASSLFRQGNSGELFF. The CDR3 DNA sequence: TGTGCCAGCAGCTTATTCCGCCAGGGAAACAGCGGGGAGCTGTTTTTT.

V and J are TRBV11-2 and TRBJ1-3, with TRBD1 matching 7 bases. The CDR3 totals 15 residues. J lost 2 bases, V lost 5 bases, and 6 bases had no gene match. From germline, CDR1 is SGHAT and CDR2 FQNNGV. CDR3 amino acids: CASSTNRGPGNTIYF. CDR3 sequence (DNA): TGTGCCAGCAGCACCAACAGGGGACCTGGAAACACCATATATTTT.

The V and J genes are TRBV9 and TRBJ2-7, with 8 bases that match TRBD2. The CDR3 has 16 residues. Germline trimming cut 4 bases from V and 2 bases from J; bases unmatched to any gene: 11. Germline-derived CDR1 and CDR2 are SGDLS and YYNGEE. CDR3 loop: CASSPLAAGVPYEQYF. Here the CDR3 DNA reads TGTGCCAGCAGCCCACTAGCAGCGGGAGTCCCCTACGAGCAGTACTTC.

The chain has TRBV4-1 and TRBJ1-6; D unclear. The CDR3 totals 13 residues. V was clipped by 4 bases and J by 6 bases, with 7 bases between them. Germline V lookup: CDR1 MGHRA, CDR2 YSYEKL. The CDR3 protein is CASSRHSNSPLHF. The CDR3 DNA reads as TGCGCCAGCAGCCGGCACAGTAATTCACCCCTCCACTTT.

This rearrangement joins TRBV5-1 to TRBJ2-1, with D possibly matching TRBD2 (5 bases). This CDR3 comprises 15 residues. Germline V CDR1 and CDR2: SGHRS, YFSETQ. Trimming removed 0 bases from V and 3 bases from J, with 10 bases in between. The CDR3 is CASSLVVSDYNEQFF. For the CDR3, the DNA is TGCGCCAGCAGCTTGGTGGTTAGCGACTACAATGAGCAGTTCTTC.

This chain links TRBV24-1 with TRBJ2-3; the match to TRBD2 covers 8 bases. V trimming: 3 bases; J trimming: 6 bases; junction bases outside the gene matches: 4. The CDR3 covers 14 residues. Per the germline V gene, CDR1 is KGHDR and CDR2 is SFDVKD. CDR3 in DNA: TGTGCCACCAGTGATCCGGGAGGGCCCGATACGCAGTATTTT. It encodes CATSDPGGPDTQYF.

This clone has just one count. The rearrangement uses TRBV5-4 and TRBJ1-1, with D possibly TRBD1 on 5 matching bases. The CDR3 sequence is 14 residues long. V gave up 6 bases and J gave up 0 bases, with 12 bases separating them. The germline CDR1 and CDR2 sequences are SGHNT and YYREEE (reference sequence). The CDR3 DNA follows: TGTGCCAGCACCCGTGGGGGGATGAACACTGAAGCTTTCTTT. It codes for CASTRGGMNTEAFF.